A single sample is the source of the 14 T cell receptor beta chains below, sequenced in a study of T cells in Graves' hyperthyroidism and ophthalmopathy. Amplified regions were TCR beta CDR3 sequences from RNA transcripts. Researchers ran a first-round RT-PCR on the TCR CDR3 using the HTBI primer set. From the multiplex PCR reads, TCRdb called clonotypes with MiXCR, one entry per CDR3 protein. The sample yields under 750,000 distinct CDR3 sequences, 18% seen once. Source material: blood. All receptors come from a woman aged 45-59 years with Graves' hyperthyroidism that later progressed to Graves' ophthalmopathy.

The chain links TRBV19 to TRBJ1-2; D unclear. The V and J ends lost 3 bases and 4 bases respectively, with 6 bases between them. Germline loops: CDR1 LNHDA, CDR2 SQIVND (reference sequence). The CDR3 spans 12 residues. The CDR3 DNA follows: TGTGCCAGTAGTATTTCGGGCTATGGCTACACCTTC. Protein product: CASSISGYGYTF.

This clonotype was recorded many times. In DNA, the CDR3 is TGTGCCAGCAGTTTAAAAGGCGGGACAGCGTTCAATCAGCCCCAGCATTTT. Its translation: CASSLKGGTAFNQPQHF. This chain links TRBV12-3 or TRBV12-4 with TRBJ1-5, with 7 bases fitting TRBD1. The V gene end was trimmed by 2 bases and the J gene end by 3 bases; junction bases not matched to a gene: 10. This CDR3 contains 17 residues.

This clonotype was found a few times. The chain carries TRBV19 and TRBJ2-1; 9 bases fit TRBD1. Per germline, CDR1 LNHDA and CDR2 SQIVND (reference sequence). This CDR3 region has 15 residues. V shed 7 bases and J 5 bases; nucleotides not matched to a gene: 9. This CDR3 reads CASNSDRGKNNEQFF. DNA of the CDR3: TGTGCCAGTAACTCGGACAGGGGCAAAAACAATGAGCAGTTCTTC.

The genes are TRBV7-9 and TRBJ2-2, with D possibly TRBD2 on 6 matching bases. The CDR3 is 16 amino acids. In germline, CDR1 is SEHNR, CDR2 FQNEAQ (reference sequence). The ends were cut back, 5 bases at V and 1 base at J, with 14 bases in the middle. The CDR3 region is CASSPTSGVNTGELFF. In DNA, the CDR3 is TGTGCCAGCAGCCCAACATCGGGAGTGAACACCGGGGAGCTGTTTTTT.

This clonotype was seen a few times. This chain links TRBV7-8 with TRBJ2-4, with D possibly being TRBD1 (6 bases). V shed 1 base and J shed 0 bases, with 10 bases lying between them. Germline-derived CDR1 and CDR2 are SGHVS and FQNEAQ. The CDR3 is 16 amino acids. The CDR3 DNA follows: TGTGCCAGCAGCTTAGAACGACAGGTAGCCAAAAACATTCAGTACTTC. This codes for CASSLERQVAKNIQYF. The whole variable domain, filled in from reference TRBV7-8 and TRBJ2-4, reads GAGVSQSPRYKVAKRGQDVALRCDPISGHVSLFWYQQALGQGPEFLTYFQNEAQLDKSGLPSDRFFAERPEGSVSTLKIQRTQQEDSAVYLCASSLERQVAKNIQYFGAGTRLSVL.

The DNA of the CDR3 is TGTGCCAGCAGTCTTCGAAAGCTTGGACAGGGGGGAACTTCACCCCTCCACTTT. Translated: CASSLRKLGQGGTSPLHF. The J gene is TRBJ1-6, the V gene TRBV2, with TRBD1 identical over 10 bases. The CDR3 loop spans 18 amino acids. Germline V gene sequence: CDR1 SNHLY, CDR2 FYNNEI. V gave up 5 bases and J gave up 9 bases; unmatched junction bases: 16.

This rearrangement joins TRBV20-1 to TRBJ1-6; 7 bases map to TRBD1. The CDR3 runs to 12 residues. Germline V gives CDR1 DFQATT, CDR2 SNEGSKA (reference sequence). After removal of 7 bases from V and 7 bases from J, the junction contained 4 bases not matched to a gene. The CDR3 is CSVWTGNSPLHF. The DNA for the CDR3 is TGCAGTGTATGGACAGGAAATTCACCCCTCCACTTT.

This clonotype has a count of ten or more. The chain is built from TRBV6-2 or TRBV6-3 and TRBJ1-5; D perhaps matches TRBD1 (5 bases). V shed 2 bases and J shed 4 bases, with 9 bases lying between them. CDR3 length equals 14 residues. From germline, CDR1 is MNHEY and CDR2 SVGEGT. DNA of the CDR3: TGTGCCAGCAGTTACGGGGGTGGGAATCAGCCCCAGCATTTT. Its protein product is CASSYGGGNQPQHF.

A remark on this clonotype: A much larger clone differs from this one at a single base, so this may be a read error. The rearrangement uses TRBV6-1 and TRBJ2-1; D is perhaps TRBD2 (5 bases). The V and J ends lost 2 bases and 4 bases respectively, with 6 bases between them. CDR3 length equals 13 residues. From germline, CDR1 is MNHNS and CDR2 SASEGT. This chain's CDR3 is CASSERGYNEQFF. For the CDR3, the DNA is TGTGCCAGCAGTGAACGCGGGTACAATGAGCAGTTCTTC.

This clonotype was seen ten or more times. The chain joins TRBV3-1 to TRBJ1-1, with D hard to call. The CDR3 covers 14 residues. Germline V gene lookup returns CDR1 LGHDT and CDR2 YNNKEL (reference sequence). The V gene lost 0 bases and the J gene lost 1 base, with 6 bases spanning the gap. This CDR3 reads CASSQDSGNTEAFF. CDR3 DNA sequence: TGTGCCAGCAGCCAAGATTCAGGGAACACTGAAGCTTTCTTT.

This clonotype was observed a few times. This chain's CDR3 is CASSPGQSGNEQFF. Here the CDR3 DNA reads TGTGCCAGCAGTCCGGGACAGTCGGGGAATGAGCAGTTCTTC. This chain joins TRBV6-1 and TRBJ2-1, with TRBD1 identical over 7 bases. V dropped 5 bases and J dropped 7; count of bases not matched to a gene: 8. Germline V gene sequence: CDR1 MNHNS, CDR2 SASEGT. This CDR3 comprises 14 residues.

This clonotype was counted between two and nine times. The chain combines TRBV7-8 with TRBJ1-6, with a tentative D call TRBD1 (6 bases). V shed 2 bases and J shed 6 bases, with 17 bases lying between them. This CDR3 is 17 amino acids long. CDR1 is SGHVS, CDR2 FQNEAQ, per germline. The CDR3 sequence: CASSLQSGAGANSPLHF. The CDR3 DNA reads TGTGCCAGCAGCTTACAATCCGGCGCAGGGGCTAATTCACCCCTCCACTTT.

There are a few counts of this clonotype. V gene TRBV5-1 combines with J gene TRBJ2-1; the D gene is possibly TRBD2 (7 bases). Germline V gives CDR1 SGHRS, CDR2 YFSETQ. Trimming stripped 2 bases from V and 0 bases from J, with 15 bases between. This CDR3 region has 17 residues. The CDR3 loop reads CASSLAGGPSSYNEQFF. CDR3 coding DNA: TGCGCCAGCAGCTTAGCCGGGGGGCCGAGCTCCTACAATGAGCAGTTCTTC.

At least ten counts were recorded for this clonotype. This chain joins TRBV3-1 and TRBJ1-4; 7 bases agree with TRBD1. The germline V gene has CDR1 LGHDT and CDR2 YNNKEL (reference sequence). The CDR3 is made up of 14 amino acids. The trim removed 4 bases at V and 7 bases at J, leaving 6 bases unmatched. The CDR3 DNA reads TGTGCCAGCAGCCTAGGGACAGTTGCTGAAAAACTGTTTTTT. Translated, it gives CASSLGTVAEKLFF.